This T cell receptor (beta chain) was identified during a study of T-cell reconstitution after alpha-beta-depleted transplantation in children. This clonotype showed up just a few times. What it binds is unknown. The trim removed 4 bases at V and 5 bases at J, leaving 12 bases unmatched. The germline V gene has CDR1 SGHRS and CDR2 YFSETQ. There are 16 residues in the CDR3. Overall study results and limits: Some patients showed high day-60 TCRbeta diversity, which derived from surviving recipient T cells and thymic progenitors. Reported findings indicate that, about two months after transplant, alpha-beta T cells came from several hundred expanded clones, which were derived from non-depleted graft cells.

Unique molecular identifiers tagged the TCRbeta library. TCRdb analysed the PCR reads with MiXCR anew, one entry per CDR3 protein. This table has around 440,000 distinct CDR3 sequences, roughly 15% appearing once. This chain connects TRBV5-1 to TRBJ2-3, with 8 bases aligning to TRBD2. The sequenced sample was PBMCs, mostly from graft donor cells, obtained 360 days after TCRalphabeta/CD19-depleted stem cell transplant. The TCR originated in a boy under two years old who had a stem cell transplant for Wiskott-Aldrich syndrome, so the T cells may come from the graft donor. The CDR3 protein is CASSAGTSREIDTQYF. The CDR3 DNA reads TGCGCCAGCAGCGCGGGGACTAGTCGGGAGATAGATACGCAGTATTTT.